This T cell receptor (beta chain) was recovered during a study of cytomegalovirus exposure and HLA in healthy donors. As for the study in general: The same platform was used for the roughly 120 validation repertoires and the approximately 700 first-cohort repertoires, a later analysis reported. General study findings and limits: Across donors, most TCRs were seen rarely, yet some public ones were widespread. The authors listed 150 to 200 TCR beta chains as cytomegalovirus-associated. The classifier reportedly diagnosed cytomegalovirus status with high sensitivity and specificity.

The repertoire was sequenced with immunoSEQ multiplex PCR; TCRdb's copy has only in-frame clones and lacks some. Of roughly 73,000 clones in the sample, around 94% are singletons; the top ten hold less than 2%. The germline V gene encodes CDR1 SGHDT and CDR2 YYEEEE. Trimming stripped 2 bases from V and 2 bases from J, with 5 bases between. The CDR3 sequence is 12 residues long. About this clone itself: Antigen specificity is unknown.

The gene calls are TRBV5-6 and TRBJ2-7, with a tentative D call TRBD2 (5 bases). Sequencing used PBMCs. The clonotype was recovered from a man younger than 30 in good health and CMV-seropositive. The CDR3 is CASSFGTYEQYF. CDR3 DNA: TGTGCCAGCAGCTTCGGGACCTACGAGCAGTACTTC.